Listed here are 10 T cell receptor beta chains from one sample, sequenced in a study of beta chain features in type 1 diabetes. Study-wide points: Across all four CD4+ subsets, people with type 1 diabetes showed modestly shorter TCRB CDR3s.

What these receptors recognize is not known. Reverse transcribing all isolated RNA meant expressed TCRB transcripts were sequenced. This table comes from immunoSEQ multiplex PCR, and its TCRdb copy is limited to in-frame clones, with some not included. In the table there are around 56,000 clones, around 56% of which are singletons. The sample was Tregs from blood. The receptors were sampled from a woman between 35 and 50 years old with type 1 diabetes.

The gene calls are TRBV7-2 and TRBJ1-2; 10 bases agree with TRBD1. J was trimmed by 2 bases and V by 3 bases; bases with no gene match: 6. Germline V gene data show CDR1 as SGHTA and CDR2 as FQGNSA. The CDR3 runs 16 residues. CDR3 nucleotides: TGTGCCAGCAGCTTGCCTCGACAGGGGGCAAACTATGGCTACACCTTC. Encoded protein: CASSLPRQGANYGYTF.

In this sample, this clone turned up once. The V gene is TRBV7-2, the J gene TRBJ1-4, with D possibly being TRBD1 (5 bases). This CDR3 spans 15 amino acids. Germline-derived CDR1 and CDR2 are SGHTA and FQGNSA. V was pared by 0 bases and J by 7 bases, with 12 bases between. CDR3 DNA sequence: TGTGCCAGCAGCTTAGCGGTGGTTAGGGGTGAAAAACTGTTTTTT. Protein product: CASSLAVVRGEKLFF.

This sequence joins TRBV4-2 and TRBJ1-2; perhaps TRBD1 as D (5 bases). CDR3 length equals 15 residues. V was shortened by 4 bases and J by 2 bases, with 14 bases between the two germline ends. CDR1 is LGHNA and CDR2 is YNFKEQ in the germline V gene. DNA of the CDR3: TGTGCCAGCAGCCTTATAGTTGACAGAAACTATGGCTACACCTTC. Translated: CASSLIVDRNYGYTF.

V is TRBV7-2 and J is TRBJ1-5; D gene unclear. The CDR3 is made up of 15 amino acids. Looked up from germline, CDR1 is SGHTA and CDR2 is FQGNSA. Trimming removed 5 bases at V and 4 bases at J, with 15 bases between. In nucleotides, the CDR3 is TGTGCCAGCAGCCCCACGACGGGGATAAATCAGCCCCAGCATTTT. Its translation is CASSPTTGINQPQHF. Using reference TRBV7-2 and TRBJ1-5 for the parts outside the CDR3, the full variable domain is GAGVSQSPSNKVTEKGKDVELRCDPISGHTALYWYRQSLGQGLEFLIYFQGNSAPDKSGLPSDRFSAERTGGSVSTLTIQRTQQEDSAVYLCASSPTTGINQPQHFGDGTRLSIL.

This rearrangement joins TRBV7-9 to TRBJ1-4; unclear D gene. This CDR3 is built from 14 residues. V lost 6 bases and J 6 bases, leaving 14 bases between the germline ends. The V gene's germline CDR1 is SEHNR and CDR2 FQNEAQ (reference sequence). CDR3 region: CASSPIRGYEKLFF. The CDR3 DNA sequence: TGTGCCAGCAGTCCTATAAGAGGTTATGAAAAACTGTTTTTT.

This chain links TRBV7-2 with TRBJ2-2, with D unclear. This CDR3 comprises 13 residues. Germline assignment: CDR1 SGHTA and CDR2 FQGNSA. The V end was cut by 1 base, the J end by 4 bases, with 4 bases between. The CDR3 nucleotides read TGTGCCAGCAGCTTAGTGGCCACCGGGGAGCTGTTTTTT. Translating it yields CASSLVATGELFF. Full variable domain (missing parts from reference TRBV7-2 and TRBJ2-2): GAGVSQSPSNKVTEKGKDVELRCDPISGHTALYWYRQSLGQGLEFLIYFQGNSAPDKSGLPSDRFSAERTGGSVSTLTIQRTQQEDSAVYLCASSLVATGELFFGEGSRLTVL.

This clone was counted a few times. This sequence joins TRBV18 and TRBJ2-5; perhaps TRBD1 as D (6 bases). With the DNA end fitting TRBJ2-7 better, the J assignment may be wrong. Per germline, CDR1 KGHSH and CDR2 LQKENI. The CDR3 extends over 14 amino acids. The CDR3 DNA sequence: TGTGCCAGCTCACCAGCAGGGGCCTCCTACGAGCAGTACTTC. Encoded protein: CASSPAGASYEQYF.

The rearrangement joins TRBV7-9 to TRBJ2-2, with TRBD1 identical over 9 bases. V gave up 2 bases and J gave up 6 bases; unmatched junction bases: 4. The CDR3 extends over 15 amino acids. Germline V gives CDR1 SEHNR, CDR2 FQNEAQ (reference sequence). CDR3 DNA: TGTGCCAGCAGCTTACGGGGACAGGGCCCCGGGGAGCTGTTTTTT. It yields the protein CASSLRGQGPGELFF. Using reference TRBV7-9 and TRBJ2-2 for the parts outside the CDR3, the full variable domain is DTGVSQNPRHKITKRGQNVTFRCDPISEHNRLYWYRQTLGQGPEFLTYFQNEAQLEKSRLLSDRFSAERPKGSFSTLEIQRTEQGDSAMYLCASSLRGQGPGELFFGEGSRLTVL.

The chain joins TRBV28 to TRBJ1-1, with TRBD1 as a possible D gene (6 bases). Per germline, CDR1 MDHEN and CDR2 SYDVKM. Trimming took off 6 bases at V and 5 bases at J, with 16 bases between the two ends. CDR3 size: 14 residues. CDR3 DNA sequence: TGTGCCAGCAGCCGACAGGTCATCCGGACTGAAGCTTTCTTT. It translates to CASSRQVIRTEAFF.

The genes are TRBV7-6 and TRBJ2-5; no reliable D call. The V gene lost 2 bases and the J gene lost 5 bases, with 12 bases spanning the gap. The germline CDR1 and CDR2 sequences are SGHVS and FNYEAQ. The CDR3 runs to 14 residues. CDR3 in DNA: TGTGCCAGCAGCTTAAACAGTCCTCAGGAGACCCAGTACTTC. Translation: CASSLNSPQETQYF.